Listed below are T cell receptor beta chains from one sample, sequenced in a study of control samples from healthy donors and cancer patients. Sequenced by immunoSEQ multiplex PCR; TCRdb stores in-frame clones only, minus some. Among more than 95,000 clones listed, about 93% were seen once. The sequencing input was blood. The receptor set was obtained from a man aged 30 to 39 in good health. CDR3s include the opening cysteine and the closing phenylalanine or tryptophan. A D gene is named only where the DNA matches it firmly. The size field is filled for only some rows; it gives once, few, many or a size class.

-	-	TRBV15	TRBJ2-5	CATSRVQGWEETQYF	TGTGCCACCAGCAGAGTCCAGGGTTGGGAAGAGACCCAGTACTTC
TRBD2	-	TRBV9	TRBJ2-7	CASSGGEGAGAPYEQYF	TGTGCCAGCAGCGGTGGGGAAGGAGCGGGGGCCCCCTACGAGCAGTACTTC
-	-	TRBV3-1/TRBV3-2	TRBJ2-2	CASSRTPKTTGELFF	TGTGCCAGCAGCCGGACTCCCAAGACCACCGGGGAGCTGTTTTTT
TRBD1	-	TRBV12-3/TRBV12-4	TRBJ1-1	CASRKPTDRVAFF	TGTGCCAGCAGAAAACCTACGGACAGGGTAGCTTTCTTT
-	-	TRBV29-1	TRBJ1-3	CSVATLGGGRNTIYF	TGCAGCGTTGCTACCCTGGGGGGGGGTCGAAACACCATATATTTT
TRBD2	-	TRBV4-2	TRBJ2-5	CASSQRGSGGEETQYF	TGTGCCAGCAGCCAGAGGGGTAGCGGGGGGGAAGAGACCCAGTACTTC
TRBD1	-	TRBV20-1	TRBJ1-1	CSAQDRVAFF	TGCAGTGCCCAGGACAGGGTAGCTTTCTTT
-	-	TRBV27	TRBJ1-3	CASSLFGRGGNTIYF	TGTGCCAGCAGTTTATTCGGCAGGGGTGGAAACACCATATATTTT
-	once	TRBV28	TRBJ2-7	CASSLSQGFRYEQYF	TGTGCCAGCAGCCTTTCTCAGGGGTTTCGTTACGAGCAGTACTTC
-	-	TRBV6-1	TRBJ1-5	CASSENRAGAQPQHF	TGTGCCAGCAGTGAAAACAGGGCCGGGGCTCAGCCCCAGCATTTT
-	-	TRBV24-1	TRBJ1-1	CATSDLRTEEAFF	TGTGCCACCAGTGATTTGAGGACAGAAGAAGCTTTCTTT
-	-	TRBV30	TRBJ2-5	CAWRGAEETQYF	TGTGCCTGGAGGGGGGCGGAAGAGACCCAGTACTTC
TRBD2	-	TRBV12-3/TRBV12-4	TRBJ2-5	CASSGLAGKTQYF	TGTGCCAGCAGTGGACTAGCCGGGAAGACCCAGTACTTC
-	-	TRBV30	TRBJ1-1	CAWSDAYLSGTEAFF	TGTGCCTGGAGTGATGCCTACCTCAGTGGTACTGAAGCTTTCTTT
-	-	TRBV30	TRBJ1-6	CAWGGKRGSRGNSPLHF	TGTGCCTGGGGAGGGAAAAGGGGTTCCCGCGGTAATTCACCCCTCCACTTT
-	-	TRBV29-1	TRBJ1-2	CSVRTYFLPLYTF	TGCAGCGTGAGGACCTACTTCCTCCCTCTCTACACCTTC
TRBD1	-	TRBV19	TRBJ2-7	CATSGTGFYEQYF	TGTGCCACCTCCGGGACAGGGTTCTACGAGCAGTACTTC
-	-	TRBV28	TRBJ2-2	CASKSGTGELFF	TGTGCCAGCAAGAGTGGGACCGGGGAGCTGTTTTTT
-	-	TRBV10-3	TRBJ1-1	CAISDPDSEAFF	TGTGCCATCAGTGATCCCGACAGTGAAGCTTTCTTT
-	-	TRBV5-6	TRBJ2-5	CASSLVASRETQYF	TGTGCCAGCAGCTTGGTGGCTAGCAGGGAGACCCAGTACTTC
-	-	TRBV10-1	TRBJ2-3	CASSEEGVGTDTQYF	TGCGCCAGCAGTGAGGAGGGGGTCGGCACAGATACGCAGTATTTT
TRBD2	-	TRBV7-9	TRBJ2-5	CASIPGGGIETQYF	TGTGCCAGCATCCCTGGGGGGGGTATAGAGACCCAGTACTTC
-	-	TRBV6-5	TRBJ1-1	CASLYLNTEAFF	TGTGCCAGCTTATATCTTAACACTGAAGCTTTCTTT
-	-	TRBV7-9	TRBJ2-7	CASSLDQGRQYF	TGTGCCAGCAGCTTAGATCAGGGTCGGCAGTACTTC
TRBD1	-	TRBV2	TRBJ1-2	CASSTTGYGYTF	TGTGCCAGCAGTACGACAGGGTATGGCTACACCTTC
-	few	TRBV19	TRBJ1-5	CASSIDPRGGSNQPQHF	TGTGCCAGTAGTATAGACCCGAGGGGAGGTAGCAATCAGCCCCAGCATTTT
TRBD1	-	TRBV6-5	TRBJ1-2	CASSRTGTNYGYTF	TGTGCCAGCAGTCGGACAGGGACTAACTATGGCTACACCTTC
-	-	TRBV7-2	TRBJ2-2	CASSLGGNTGELFF	TGTGCCAGCAGCTTAGGGGGGAACACCGGGGAGCTGTTTTTT
-	-	TRBV24-1	TRBJ2-3	CATNYLTDNTDTQYF	TGTGCCACCAACTACCTAACTGACAACACAGATACGCAGTATTTT
-	-	TRBV15	TRBJ2-4	CATSRDRIPGNIQYF	TGTGCCACCAGCAGAGATCGGATCCCGGGAAACATTCAGTACTTC
-	-	TRBV27	TRBJ2-3	CASSPSGGEYTDTQYF	TGTGCCAGCAGTCCGAGCGGAGGGGAATACACAGATACGCAGTATTTT
-	-	TRBV4-2	TRBJ1-2	CASSQEPGRGGYTF	TGTGCCAGCAGCCAAGAACCCGGCAGGGGAGGCTACACCTTC